Included here is one T cell receptor (beta chain) sequence, with context. This sample is drawn from a study of blood T cell repertoires in COVID-19. The data were produced by immunoSEQ multiplex PCR, yet TCRdb's version contains in-frame clones alone and is incomplete. The sample has about 500,000 clones; less than 90% are singletons. Seattle cases were enrolled at active infection and followed longitudinally. The sample taken for sequencing was peripheral blood. This TCR came from a woman aged 45 to 65 with COVID-19, enrolled during active disease.

CDR3 sequence: CASSRGNANEKLFF. For the CDR3, the DNA is TGTGCCAGCAGTAGGGGTAATGCTAATGAAAAACTGTTTTTT. The chain couples TRBV25-1 to TRBJ1-4, with D perhaps TRBD1 (5 bases). This CDR3 is 14 amino acids long. The germline gives CDR1 MGHDK, CDR2 SYGVNS. V was shortened by 5 bases and J by 3 bases, with 10 bases between the two germline ends.